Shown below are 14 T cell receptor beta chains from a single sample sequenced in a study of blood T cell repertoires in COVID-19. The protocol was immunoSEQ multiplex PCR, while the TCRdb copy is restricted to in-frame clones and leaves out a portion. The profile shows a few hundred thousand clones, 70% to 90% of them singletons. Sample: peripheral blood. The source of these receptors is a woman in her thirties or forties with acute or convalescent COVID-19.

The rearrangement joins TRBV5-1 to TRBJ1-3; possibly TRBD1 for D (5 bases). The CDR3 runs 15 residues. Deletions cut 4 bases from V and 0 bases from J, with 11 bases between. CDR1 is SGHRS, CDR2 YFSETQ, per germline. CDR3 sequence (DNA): TGCGCCAGCAGCCGCGGGACCATCTCTGGAAACACCATATATTTT. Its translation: CASSRGTISGNTIYF.

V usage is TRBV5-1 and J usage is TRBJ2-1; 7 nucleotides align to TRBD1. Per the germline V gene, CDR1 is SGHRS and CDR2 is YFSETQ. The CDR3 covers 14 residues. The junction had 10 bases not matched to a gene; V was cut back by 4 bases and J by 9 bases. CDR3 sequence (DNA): TGCGCCAGCAGCCCCGCGACAGGGTGGGTTGAGCAGTTCTTC. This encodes CASSPATGWVEQFF. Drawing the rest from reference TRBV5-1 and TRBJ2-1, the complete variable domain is KAGVTQTPRYLIKTRGQQVTLSCSPISGHRSVSWYQQTPGQGLQFLFEYFSETQRNKGNFPGRFSGRQFSNSRSEMNVSTLELGDSALYLCASSPATGWVEQFFGPGTRLTVL.

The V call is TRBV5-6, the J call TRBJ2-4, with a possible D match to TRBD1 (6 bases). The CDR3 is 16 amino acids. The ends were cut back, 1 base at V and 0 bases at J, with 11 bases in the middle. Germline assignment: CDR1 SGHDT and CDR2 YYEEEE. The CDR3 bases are TGTGCCAGCAGCTTGAGGACAGATTTAGCCAAAAACATTCAGTACTTC. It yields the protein CASSLRTDLAKNIQYF.

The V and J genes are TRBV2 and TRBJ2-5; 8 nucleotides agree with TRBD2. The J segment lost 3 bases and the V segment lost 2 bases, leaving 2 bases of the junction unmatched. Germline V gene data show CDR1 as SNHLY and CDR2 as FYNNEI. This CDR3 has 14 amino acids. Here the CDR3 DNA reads TGTGCCAGCAGTGAAATAGCGGGGAAAGAGACCCAGTACTTC. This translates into CASSEIAGKETQYF.

CDR3 sequence reads: CATSDPGQPNTEAFF. DNA for the CDR3: TGTGCCACCAGTGATCCAGGACAGCCGAACACTGAAGCTTTCTTT. The J gene is TRBJ1-1, the V gene TRBV24-1; a weak D match, TRBD1 (6 bases). In germline, CDR1 is KGHDR, CDR2 SFDVKD. The V end was cut by 3 bases, the J end by 1 base, with 11 bases between. The CDR3 sequence is 15 residues long.

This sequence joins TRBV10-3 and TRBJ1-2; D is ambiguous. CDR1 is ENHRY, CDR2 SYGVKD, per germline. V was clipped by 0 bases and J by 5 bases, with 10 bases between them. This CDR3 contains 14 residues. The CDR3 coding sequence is TGTGCCATCAGTGAGTCGACCGACACTTATGGCTACACCTTC. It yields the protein CAISESTDTYGYTF.

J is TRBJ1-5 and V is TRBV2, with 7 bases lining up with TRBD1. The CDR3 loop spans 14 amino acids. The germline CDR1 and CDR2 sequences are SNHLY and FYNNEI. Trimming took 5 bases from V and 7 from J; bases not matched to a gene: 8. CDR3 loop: CASSLQGIGQPQHF. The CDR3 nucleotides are TGTGCCAGCAGTCTACAGGGGATTGGCCAGCCCCAGCATTTT.

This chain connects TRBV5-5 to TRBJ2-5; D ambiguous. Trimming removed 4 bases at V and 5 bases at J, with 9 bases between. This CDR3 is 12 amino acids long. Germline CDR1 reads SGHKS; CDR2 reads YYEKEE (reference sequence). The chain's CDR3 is CASSRELETQYF. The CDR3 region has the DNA TGTGCCAGCAGCCGTGAGTTGGAGACCCAGTACTTC. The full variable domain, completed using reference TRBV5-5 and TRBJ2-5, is DAGVTQSPTHLIKTRGQQVTLRCSPISGHKSVSWYQQVLGQGPQFIFQYYEKEERGRGNFPDRFSARQFPNYSSELNVNALLLGDSALYLCASSRELETQYFGPGTRLLVL.

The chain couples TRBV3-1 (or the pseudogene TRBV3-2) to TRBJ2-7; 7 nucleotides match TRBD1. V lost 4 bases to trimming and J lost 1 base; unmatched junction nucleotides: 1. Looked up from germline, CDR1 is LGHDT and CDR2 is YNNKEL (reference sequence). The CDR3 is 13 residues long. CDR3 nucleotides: TGTGCCAGCAGCCGACAGGGTTCCTACGAGCAGTACGTC. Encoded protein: CASSRQGSYEQYV.

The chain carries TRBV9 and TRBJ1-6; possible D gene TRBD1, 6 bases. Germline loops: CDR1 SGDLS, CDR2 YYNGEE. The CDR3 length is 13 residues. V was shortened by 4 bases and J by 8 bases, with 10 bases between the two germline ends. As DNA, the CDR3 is TGTGCCAGCAGCACAGGGACGTATTCACCCCTCCACTTT. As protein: CASSTGTYSPLHF.

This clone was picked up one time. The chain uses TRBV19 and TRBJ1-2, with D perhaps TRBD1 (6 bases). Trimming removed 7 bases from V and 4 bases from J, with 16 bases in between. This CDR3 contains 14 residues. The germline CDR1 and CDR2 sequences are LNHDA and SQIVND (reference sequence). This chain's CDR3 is CASTQGRVIYGYTF. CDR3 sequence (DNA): TGTGCCAGTACCCAGGGGAGGGTCATCTATGGCTACACCTTC.

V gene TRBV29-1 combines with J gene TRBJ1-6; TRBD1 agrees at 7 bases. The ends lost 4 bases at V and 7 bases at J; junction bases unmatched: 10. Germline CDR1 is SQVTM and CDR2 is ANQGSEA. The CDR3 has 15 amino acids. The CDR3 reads CSVALRQGDNSPLHF. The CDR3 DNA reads TGCAGCGTTGCCCTCCGCCAGGGGGACAATTCACCCCTCCACTTT.

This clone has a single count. CDR3 bases: TGTGCCAGCAGGGGGCCTGGAACTGAAGCTTTCTTT. Its translation is CASRGPGTEAFF. The chain employs TRBV27 and TRBJ1-1; D is possibly TRBD1 (5 bases). V lost 6 bases and J 5 bases, leaving 10 bases between the germline ends. Germline V gene data show CDR1 as MNHEY and CDR2 as SMNVEV (reference sequence). This CDR3 region has 12 residues.

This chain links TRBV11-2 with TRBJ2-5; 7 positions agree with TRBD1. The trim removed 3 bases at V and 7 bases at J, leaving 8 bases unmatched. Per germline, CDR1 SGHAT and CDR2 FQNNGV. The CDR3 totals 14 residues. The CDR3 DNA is TGTGCCAGCAGCTTCGGAACAGGGGCGGGGACCCAGTACTTC. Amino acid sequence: CASSFGTGAGTQYF.